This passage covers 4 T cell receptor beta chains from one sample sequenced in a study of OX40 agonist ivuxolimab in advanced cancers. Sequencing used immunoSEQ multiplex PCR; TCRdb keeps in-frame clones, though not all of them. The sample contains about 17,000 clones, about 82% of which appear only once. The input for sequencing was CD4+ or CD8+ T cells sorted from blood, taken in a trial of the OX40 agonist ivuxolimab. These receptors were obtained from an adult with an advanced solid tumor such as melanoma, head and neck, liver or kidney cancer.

The CDR3 loop reads CASSPSVAGGPYEQFF. The CDR3 DNA reads TGTGCCAGCAGCCCTTCGGTAGCGGGAGGGCCTTATGAGCAGTTCTTC. The chain combines TRBV13 with TRBJ2-1; 11 bases fit TRBD2. V was pared by 5 bases and J by 8 bases, with 11 bases of the junction left unmatched. In germline, CDR1 is PRHDT, CDR2 FYEKMQ (reference sequence). The CDR3 totals 16 residues. The variable domain in full, with the rest retrieved from reference TRBV13 and TRBJ2-1, is AAGVIQSPRHLIKEKRETATLKCYPIPRHDTVYWYQQGPGQDPQFLISFYEKMQSDKGSIPDRFSAQQFSDYHSELNMSSLELGDSALYFCASSPSVAGGPYEQFFGPGTRLTVL.

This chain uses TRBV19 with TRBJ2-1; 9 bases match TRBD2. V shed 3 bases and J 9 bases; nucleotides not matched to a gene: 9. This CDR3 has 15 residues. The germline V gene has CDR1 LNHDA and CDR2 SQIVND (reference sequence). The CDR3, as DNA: TGTGCCAGTAGTATTTTGCGGGGGGGCCTGAGTGAGCAGTTCTTC. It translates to CASSILRGGLSEQFF.

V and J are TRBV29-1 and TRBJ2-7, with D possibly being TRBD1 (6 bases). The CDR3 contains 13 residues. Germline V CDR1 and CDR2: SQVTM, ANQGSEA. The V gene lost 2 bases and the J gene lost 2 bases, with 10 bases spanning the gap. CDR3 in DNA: TGCAGCGTTGAATGGGGGACAACCTACGAGCAGTACTTC. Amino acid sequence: CSVEWGTTYEQYF.

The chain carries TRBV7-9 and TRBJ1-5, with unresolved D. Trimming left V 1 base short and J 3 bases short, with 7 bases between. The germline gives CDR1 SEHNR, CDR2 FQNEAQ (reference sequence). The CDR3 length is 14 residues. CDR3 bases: TGTGCCAGCAGCTTAGGCGGAGTCAATCAGCCCCAGCATTTT. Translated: CASSLGGVNQPQHF.